This TCR beta chain was retrieved from a study of T cells in localized non-small cell lung cancer. Produced via immunoSEQ multiplex PCR; TCRdb's table is partial and in-frame only. Of 60,000 to 75,000 clones listed, just under 85% are singletons. The V end lost 6 bases, the J end lost 8 bases, and 11 bases lay between the germline ends. CDR3 size: 13 residues. Looked up from germline, CDR1 is LNHDA and CDR2 is SQIVND (reference sequence). The source is a female donor aged 60 or older with stage I lung adenocarcinoma. V gene TRBV19 combines with J gene TRBJ1-6, with D uncertain. This sample comprised peripheral blood, obtained before any cancer treatment. CDR3 residues: CASSLGFYSPLHF. The CDR3 DNA follows: TGTGCCAGTAGCCTGGGGTTTTATTCACCCCTCCACTTT.